This TCR beta chain was recorded in a study of blood T cell repertoires in COVID-19. Turning to the study itself: Sites in the United States, Italy and Spain provided acute and convalescent COVID-19 samples. In each case, the material was cDNA or gDNA derived from T cells, B-cell-depleted T cells, or PBMCs.

The protocol was immunoSEQ multiplex PCR, while the TCRdb copy is restricted to in-frame clones and leaves out a portion. This table has a few hundred thousand clones, around 90% appearing once. Participants were aged about 18 to 90 years, lived in some 23 US areas, and enrolled virtually. Cohort assignment relied on participant-reported clinical history. Trimming pared 4 bases from V and 0 bases from J, leaving 14 bases between. CDR1 is SGDLS and CDR2 is YYNGEE in the germline V gene. This CDR3 spans 15 amino acids. The TCR was taken from a woman aged 18-30 years with acute COVID-19. Input material: PBMCs or T cells enriched from blood (not recorded which). The J gene is TRBJ2-7, the V gene TRBV9, with D perhaps TRBD2 (6 bases). The CDR3 DNA is TGTGCCAGCAGCCCAGGCGGGATTAGCTCCTACGAGCAGTACTTC. Protein sequence: CASSPGGISSYEQYF.